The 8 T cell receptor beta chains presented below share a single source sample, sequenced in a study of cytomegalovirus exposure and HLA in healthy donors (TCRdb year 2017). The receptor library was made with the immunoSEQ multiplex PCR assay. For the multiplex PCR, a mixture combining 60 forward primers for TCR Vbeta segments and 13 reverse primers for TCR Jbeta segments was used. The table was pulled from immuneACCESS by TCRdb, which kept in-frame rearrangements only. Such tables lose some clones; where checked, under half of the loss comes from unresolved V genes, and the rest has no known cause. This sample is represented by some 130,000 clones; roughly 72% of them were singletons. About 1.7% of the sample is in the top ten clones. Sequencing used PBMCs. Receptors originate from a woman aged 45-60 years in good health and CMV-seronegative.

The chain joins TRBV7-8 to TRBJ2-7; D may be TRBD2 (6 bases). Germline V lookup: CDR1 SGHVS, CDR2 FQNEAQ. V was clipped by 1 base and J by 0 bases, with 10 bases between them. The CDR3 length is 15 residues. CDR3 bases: TGTGCCAGCAGCTTAGGCGGGGTGTCCTCCTACGAGCAGTACGTC. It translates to CASSLGGVSSYEQYV.

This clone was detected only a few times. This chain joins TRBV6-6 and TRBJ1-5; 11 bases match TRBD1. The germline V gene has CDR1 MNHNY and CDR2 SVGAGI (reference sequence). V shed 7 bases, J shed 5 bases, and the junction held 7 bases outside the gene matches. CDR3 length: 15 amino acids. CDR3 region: CASTNLGQGDQPQHF. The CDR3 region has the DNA TGTGCCAGCACCAACCTGGGACAGGGGGATCAGCCCCAGCATTTT.

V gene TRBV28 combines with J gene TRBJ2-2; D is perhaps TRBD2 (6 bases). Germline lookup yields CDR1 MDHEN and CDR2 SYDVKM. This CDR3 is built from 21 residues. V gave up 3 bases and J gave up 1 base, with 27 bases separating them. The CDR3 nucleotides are TGTGCCAGCAGTTTCCCCGCAGGAACTAGCCTATCCCGACAGAACACCGGGGAGCTGTTTTTT. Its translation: CASSFPAGTSLSRQNTGELFF.

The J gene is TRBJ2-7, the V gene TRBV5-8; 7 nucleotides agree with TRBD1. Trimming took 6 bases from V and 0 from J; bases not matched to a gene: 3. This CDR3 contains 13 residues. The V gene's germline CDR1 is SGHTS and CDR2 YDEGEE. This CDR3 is CASNDRDSYEQYF. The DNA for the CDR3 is TGTGCCAGCAACGACAGGGACTCCTACGAGCAGTACTTC.

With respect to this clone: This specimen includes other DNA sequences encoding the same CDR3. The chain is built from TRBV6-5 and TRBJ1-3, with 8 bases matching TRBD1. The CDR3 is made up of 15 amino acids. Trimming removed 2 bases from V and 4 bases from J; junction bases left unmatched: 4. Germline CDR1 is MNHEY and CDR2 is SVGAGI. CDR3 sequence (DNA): TGTGCCAGCAGTTACCGAGGACAGGGAGGAAACACCATATATTTT. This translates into CASSYRGQGGNTIYF.

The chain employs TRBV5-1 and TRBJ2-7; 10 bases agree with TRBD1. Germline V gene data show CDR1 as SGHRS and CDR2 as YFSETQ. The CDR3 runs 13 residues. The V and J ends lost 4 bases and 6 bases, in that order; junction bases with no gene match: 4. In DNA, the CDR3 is TGCGCCAGCAGCGGTGGGGACAGGGGCGAGCAGTACGTC. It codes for CASSGGDRGEQYV.

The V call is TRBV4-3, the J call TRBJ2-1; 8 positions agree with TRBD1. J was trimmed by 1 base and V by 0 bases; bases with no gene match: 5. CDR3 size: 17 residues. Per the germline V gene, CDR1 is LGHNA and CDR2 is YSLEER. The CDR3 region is CASSQDGGQVSYNEQFF. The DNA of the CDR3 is TGCGCCAGCAGCCAAGATGGGGGACAGGTTTCCTACAATGAGCAGTTCTTC.

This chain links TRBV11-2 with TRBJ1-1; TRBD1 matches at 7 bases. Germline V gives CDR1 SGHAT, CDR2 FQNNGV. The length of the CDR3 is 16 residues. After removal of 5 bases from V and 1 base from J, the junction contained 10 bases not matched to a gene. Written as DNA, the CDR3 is TGTGCCAGCAGCCCCCGGACAGGATTGACGAACACTGAAGCTTTCTTT. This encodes CASSPRTGLTNTEAFF.